The 11 T cell receptor beta chains given below trace back to one sample, sequenced in a study of T cell responses to AZD1222 COVID-19 vaccine. Here immunoSEQ multiplex PCR was the method, and the copy in TCRdb shows in-frame clones only, minus some. The sample yields 200,000 to 300,000 clones, 90% to 95% seen once. The source was peripheral blood, collected on day 0 of AZD1222 vaccination. These receptors were obtained from an adult in good health.

V and J are TRBV6-7 and TRBJ2-5; D gene uncertain. TRBV6-7 is filed as an ORF, its function uncertain. CDR3 size: 12 residues. The V end lost 6 bases, the J end lost 8 bases, and 13 bases lay between the germline ends. This CDR3 reads CASSYNPETQYF. The CDR3 coding sequence is TGTGCCAGCAGCTACAACCCGGAAACCCAGTACTTC.

The chain has TRBV7-9 and TRBJ2-2, with TRBD2 matching over 9 bases. The CDR3 runs 19 residues. Germline assignment: CDR1 SEHNR and CDR2 FQNEAQ (reference sequence). V lost 5 bases and J lost 5; bases outside the gene matches: 18. CDR3 sequence (DNA): TGTGCCAGCAGCGCTCAAGCGGGGGGACTCGAGTTTTATACCGGGGAGCTGTTTTTT. Translation: CASSAQAGGLEFYTGELFF.

The count of this clone is one. The chain couples TRBV18 to TRBJ2-6; D is ambiguous. Germline values: CDR1 KGHSH, CDR2 LQKENI. V lost 0 bases to trimming and J lost 2 bases, with 8 bases between them. The CDR3 totals 16 residues. CDR3: CASSPPAVTGANVLTF. The CDR3 DNA reads TGTGCCAGCTCACCACCGGCGGTGACTGGGGCCAACGTCCTGACTTTC. The variable domain in full, completed from reference TRBV18 and TRBJ2-6, reads NAGVMQNPRHLVRRRGQEARLRCSPMKGHSHVYWYRQLPEEGLKFMVYLQKENIIDESGMPKERFSAEFPKEGPSILRIQQVVRGDSAAYFCASSPPAVTGANVLTFGAGSRLTVL.

This sequence joins TRBV4-1 and TRBJ1-4, with D hard to call. V lost 1 base and J lost 7, with 7 bases in between. Per germline, CDR1 MGHRA and CDR2 YSYEKL. CDR3 size: 13 residues. CDR3 loop: CASSQAWSEKLFF. In DNA, the CDR3 is TGCGCCAGCAGCCAAGCTTGGAGTGAAAAACTGTTTTTT.

The chain couples TRBV4-3 to TRBJ2-6, with a weak D call TRBD1 (6 bases). The germline gives CDR1 LGHNA, CDR2 YSLEER. The germline V and J ends were trimmed by 0 bases and 3 bases, with 12 bases remaining between them. This CDR3 contains 17 residues. The CDR3, as DNA: TGCGCCAGCAGCCAAGATCAGGGGAACATTGGGGCCAACGTCCTGACTTTC. It codes for CASSQDQGNIGANVLTF.

The J gene is TRBJ1-4, the V gene TRBV2, with unresolved D. CDR1 and CDR2 (germline): SNHLY, FYNNEI. The CDR3 sequence is 15 residues long. The V and J ends lost 7 bases and 0 bases respectively, with 12 bases between them. Here the CDR3 reads CASTSRDATNEKLFF. In DNA form, the CDR3 reads TGTGCCAGCACCTCAAGGGATGCAACTAATGAAAAACTGTTTTTT.

In this sample, this clone turned up once. This chain connects TRBV6-5 to TRBJ2-7; D not certain. The CDR3 sequence is 14 residues long. From germline, CDR1 is MNHEY and CDR2 SVGAGI. Trimming removed 6 bases from V and 3 bases from J, with 15 bases in between. The CDR3 DNA follows: TGTGCCAGCAGAACTCGGGCACTCAGCTACGAGCAGTACTTC. This encodes CASRTRALSYEQYF.

The chain employs TRBV21-1 and TRBJ2-7; the D call TRBD2 from the table was never checked on the DNA. TRBV21-1 is assigned pseudogene status. The CDR3 is made up of 15 amino acids. The DNA of the CDR3 is TGTGCCAGCACCCCAGCGGGACGCCAATCCTACGAGCAGTACTTC. Protein sequence: CASTPAGRQSYEQYF.

V is TRBV2 and J is TRBJ2-7, with TRBD2 matching 10 bases. V lost 6 bases to trimming and J lost 2 bases; unmatched junction nucleotides: 7. Germline CDR1 reads SNHLY; CDR2 reads FYNNEI. The CDR3 contains 15 residues. The chain's CDR3 is CASRISGGRTYEQYF. CDR3 DNA sequence: TGTGCCAGCAGAATTAGCGGGGGGAGGACCTACGAGCAGTACTTC. Using reference TRBV2 and TRBJ2-7 for the parts outside the CDR3, the full variable domain is EPEVTQTPSHQVTQMGQEVILRCVPISNHLYFYWYRQILGQKVEFLVSFYNNEISEKSEIFDDQFSVERPDGSNFTLKIRSTKLEDSAMYFCASRISGGRTYEQYFGPGTRLTVT.

V gene TRBV12-3 or TRBV12-4 combines with J gene TRBJ1-3; D unclear. V lost 6 bases to trimming and J lost 0 bases, with 6 bases between them. The CDR3 contains 13 residues. Here the CDR3 DNA reads TGTGCCAGCAGAACGCACTCTGGAAACACCATATATTTT. Amino acid sequence: CASRTHSGNTIYF.

V gene TRBV3-1 (or the pseudogene TRBV3-2) combines with J gene TRBJ1-5, with D possibly matching TRBD1 (6 bases). With 3 bases removed from V and 4 bases from J, the gap between germline ends came to 16 bases. Germline V gene sequence: CDR1 LGHDT, CDR2 YNNKEL (reference sequence). There are 16 residues in the CDR3. CDR3 sequence: CASSHLRGGGNQPQHF. The CDR3 bases are TGTGCCAGCAGCCACCTAAGGGGAGGGGGTAATCAGCCCCAGCATTTT.